Listed below are T cell receptor beta chains from one sample, sequenced in a study of T cell responses to AZD1222 COVID-19 vaccine. Sequencing used immunoSEQ multiplex PCR; TCRdb keeps in-frame clones, though not all of them. The sample has some 100,000 clones; about 90% are singletons. The specimen comprised peripheral blood, sampled on day 0 of AZD1222 vaccination. The receptors were sampled from an adult in good health. CDR3s leave out the opening cysteine and the closing phenylalanine or tryptophan.

CDR3aa: ASSPGLAENNEQF; j_gene: TRBJ2-1; v_gene: TRBV5-4
CDR3aa: ASSVLLGGYNEQF; j_gene: TRBJ2-1; v_gene: TRBV9
CDR3aa: ASSEHGLREPQH; j_gene: TRBJ1-5; v_gene: TRBV6-1
CDR3aa: ASSPFRGTQY; j_gene: TRBJ2-3; v_gene: TRBV21-1
CDR3aa: AWRQGISATNEKLF; j_gene: TRBJ1-4; v_gene: TRBV30
CDR3aa: ASSLDSGKKLF; j_gene: TRBJ1-4; v_gene: TRBV7-2
CDR3aa: ASSSAHGSNYGYT; j_gene: TRBJ1-2; v_gene: TRBV27
CDR3aa: ASSYSAGVRDEQY; j_gene: TRBJ2-7; v_gene: TRBV6-5
CDR3aa: ASSQRDRQEAF; j_gene: TRBJ1-1; v_gene: TRBV5-5
CDR3aa: ASSSGGRGQETQY; j_gene: TRBJ2-5; v_gene: TRBV28
CDR3aa: SVDGDTEAF; j_gene: TRBJ1-1; v_gene: TRBV29-1
CDR3aa: ASSVSATYNEQF; j_gene: TRBJ2-1; v_gene: TRBV2
CDR3aa: ASSQNSNYGYT; j_gene: TRBJ1-2; v_gene: TRBV3-1/TRBV3-2
CDR3aa: ASSPEDRFGYT; j_gene: TRBJ1-2; v_gene: TRBV5-1
CDR3aa: ASRDRAGTEAF; j_gene: TRBJ1-1; v_gene: TRBV6-5
CDR3aa: ASSAPRVRRKRPQH; j_gene: TRBJ1-5; v_gene: TRBV19
CDR3aa: ASRQGSNQPQH; j_gene: TRBJ1-5; v_gene: TRBV2
CDR3aa: TSSQDGPDTQY; j_gene: TRBJ2-3; v_gene: TRBV1
CDR3aa: ATSRNRQAPDTQY; j_gene: TRBJ2-3; v_gene: TRBV15
CDR3aa: SVLRGAGVSYEQY; j_gene: TRBJ2-7; v_gene: TRBV29-1
CDR3aa: ASSRLQGTGELF; j_gene: TRBJ2-2; v_gene: TRBV7-7
CDR3aa: ASSIGLAQETQY; j_gene: TRBJ2-5; v_gene: TRBV4-1
CDR3aa: SVGQGRYEQY; j_gene: TRBJ2-7; v_gene: TRBV29-1
CDR3aa: ASSNEIRTGENSPLH; j_gene: TRBJ1-6; v_gene: TRBV19
CDR3aa: ASSQEGGPAGNYEQY; j_gene: TRBJ2-7; v_gene: TRBV4-2
CDR3aa: ASSSRQGLNTEAF; j_gene: TRBJ1-1; v_gene: TRBV5-1